This TCR beta chain was sequenced in a study of blood T cell repertoires in COVID-19. Authors' methods: Estimation of nucleated cell counts relied on the amplification of reference gene primers. Repertoires were generated with immunoSEQ multiplex PCR, while TCRdb's copy carries only in-frame clones and drops some. The DNA was the basis for D and trimming; V, J and clone size are from that table. The data contain 260,000 or so clones, approximately 90% of them singletons. The CDR3 has 18 amino acids. Germline V gene sequence: CDR1 SGHAT, CDR2 FQNNGV. The V gene end was trimmed by 3 bases and the J gene end by 0 bases; junction bases not matched to a gene: 9. Allocation to cohorts depended on clinical history reported by the participants.

The genes are TRBV11-2 and TRBJ2-5; 11 nucleotides align to TRBD2. Sequenced material: PBMCs or T cells enriched from blood (not recorded which). The sequence derives from a woman aged 25 to 45 with acute COVID-19. CDR3 in amino acids: CASSLDLRLAGYQETQYF. CDR3 in DNA: TGTGCCAGCAGCTTGGACCTTAGACTAGCGGGGTACCAAGAGACCCAGTACTTC.